The 2 T cell receptor beta chains in this list originate from one sample, sequenced in a study of immune evolution from preneoplasia to lung adenocarcinoma. The data were produced by immunoSEQ multiplex PCR, yet TCRdb's version contains in-frame clones alone and is incomplete. In the table there are 6,600 or so clones, 75% to 90% of which are singletons. Source material: FFPE invasive lung adenocarcinoma tissue. The receptors were gathered from a person aged 50-69 years with lung adenocarcinoma.

Comment on this clone: At the DNA level, this CDR3 is encoded by other sequences in the same sample as well. The chain links TRBV7-2 to TRBJ2-7; the D call may be TRBD1 or TRBD2 (6 bases each). CDR1 SGHTA and CDR2 FQGNSA come from the germline V gene. The CDR3 runs 15 residues. V was pared by 0 bases and J by 0 bases, with 9 bases between. As DNA, the CDR3 is TGTGCCAGCAGCTTAGCAGGGGGGAGCTCCTACGAGCAGTACTTC. Translation gives CASSLAGGSSYEQYF.

V is TRBV28 and J is TRBJ2-3, with D unclear. The CDR3 is 17 amino acids. Between the trimmed V and J ends, which lost 2 bases and 0 bases, there was a span of 15 bases. CDR1 is MDHEN and CDR2 is SYDVKM in the germline V gene. The CDR3 loop is CASSLVGRTSSTDTQYF. The DNA of the CDR3 is TGTGCCAGCAGTTTAGTCGGACGGACGTCTAGCACAGATACGCAGTATTTT.